The 2 T cell receptor beta chains below were found in one sample sequenced in a study of T-cell reconstitution after alpha-beta-depleted transplantation in children. Unique molecular identifiers were incorporated into the prepared TCRbeta library. TCRdb reprocessed the PCR reads with MiXCR, giving one entry per CDR3 protein. The sample contains 210,000 or so distinct CDR3 sequences, 11% of which appear only once. Sequenced material: PBMCs, taken before TCRalphabeta/CD19-depleted stem cell transplant. The source of these receptors is a child younger than two with acute myeloid leukemia, due to receive a stem cell transplant.

A note on this clonotype: A much larger clone sits a single nucleotide away, making a read error possible. This chain connects TRBV5-1 to TRBJ2-1, with 11 bases matching TRBD1. Germline V gene data show CDR1 as SGHRS and CDR2 as YFSETQ. The CDR3 consists of 14 residues. The CDR3 is CAGSFGTGGNEQFF. The CDR3 nucleotides read TGCGCCGGCAGCTTTGGGACAGGGGGCAATGAGCAGTTCTTC.

This clonotype was recorded at least ten times. The genes are TRBV6-2 or TRBV6-3 and TRBJ1-2, with 10 bases lining up with TRBD1. Germline V gene sequence: CDR1 MNHEY, CDR2 SVGEGT. This CDR3 region has 14 residues. V was pared by 7 bases and J by 3 bases, with 5 bases of the junction left unmatched. CDR3 DNA: TGTGCCAGCAAGAGGACAGGGGGTTACTATGGCTACACCTTC. This codes for CASKRTGGYYGYTF.